Each of the 3 T cell receptor beta chains below was sequenced from the same sample in a study of T cell changes during pregnancy in multiple sclerosis. TCRdb's table, derived via immunoSEQ multiplex PCR, lists solely in-frame clones and lacks some. Here the sample spans 60,000 to 65,000 clones, about 90% being singletons. The material sequenced was peripheral blood, taken in the first trimester of pregnancy. These receptors all stem from a female donor with multiple sclerosis, enrolled in a pregnancy study.

V and J are TRBV9 and TRBJ1-3; no firm D call. The CDR3 runs to 15 residues. V was trimmed by 0 bases and J by 7 bases, leaving 14 bases between them. Germline V CDR1 and CDR2: SGDLS, YYNGEE. This CDR3 reads CASSVGPEVGNTIYF. In DNA form, the CDR3 reads TGTGCCAGCAGCGTAGGCCCGGAGGTCGGGAACACCATATATTTT.

This CDR3 is CASSRYGDYEQYF. The CDR3 DNA reads as TGTGCCAGCAGCCGGTACGGGGACTACGAGCAGTACTTC. V usage is TRBV7-2 and J usage is TRBJ2-7; TRBD2 is a possible D gene (5 bases). The germline V and J ends were trimmed by 5 bases and 3 bases, with 11 bases remaining between them. The V gene's germline CDR1 is SGHTA and CDR2 FQGNSA. The CDR3 sequence is 13 residues long.

V gene TRBV2 combines with J gene TRBJ2-5; tentatively, D is TRBD1 (6 bases). CDR1 SNHLY and CDR2 FYNNEI come from the germline V gene. V was cut by 6 bases and J by 1 base, with 6 bases left in between. The CDR3 has 12 amino acids. CDR3 protein: CASRGAQETQYF. The CDR3 DNA follows: TGTGCCAGCAGGGGGGCCCAAGAGACCCAGTACTTC.